This T cell receptor beta chain was documented in a study of blood T cell repertoires in COVID-19 (TCRdb year 2020). About the full investigation: Samples covering the acute and convalescent phases of COVID-19 were provided by collaborators in the United States, Italy and Spain. Subjects who had been exposed to COVID-19, were actively infected with it, or had recovered from it provided the deeply sampled blood TCRbeta repertoires that made up the dataset. The repertoires were released in a freely available public database intended as a resource for research on the immune response to SARS-CoV-2. The material from the prospective study consisted of cDNA or gDNA derived from T cells, B-cell-depleted T cells, or PBMCs. Where available, HLA class I and class II types were taken from metadata supplied by the sample provider and were not determined by assay-based typing. A de-identified subject ID, COVID-19 status, age in years and sex were almost always included in the sample metadata. Samples were obtained from the ongoing ImmuneRACE study (first 160 participants) and from 1,254 subjects provided by 6 global collaborators. Results and caveats for the whole study, not just this receptor: How much clinical and demographic metadata was included differed by source and by participant, and the metadata was provided uncurated.

Each collaborating institution followed its own protocols to collect whole blood in K2EDTA tubes. For TCRbeta analysis, collaborators shipped samples as frozen whole blood, isolated PBMCs, or DNA extracted from either of those sample types. V gives up 2 bases and J gives up 1 base, and the segment between their germline ends measures 18 bases. Looking up the germline V gene yields CDR1 SGHVS and CDR2 FNYEAQ. The CDR3 numbers 18 residues from cysteine through phenylalanine. The CDR3 DNA has 54 bases and is translated from base 1. TCRbeta CDR3 regions were amplified from genomic DNA by means of the immunoSEQ Assay, a bias-controlled multiplex PCR. The study's own analysis went as follows. Nucleated cell counts per sample were estimated from amplification of reference gene primers within the assay. To quantify the absolute abundance of each unique TCRbeta CDR3 rearrangement, sequence reads were collapsed and filtered. For each sample, productive Simpson clonality was calculated as the square root of Simpson's diversity index across productive rearrangements. The clones in this table, taken by TCRdb from immuneACCESS, are in-frame only. Not every clone is retained; where verified, under half of the shortfall comes from an unresolved V gene, and the cause of the rest is unknown. The V and J calls and clone size are taken from that table; D and trimming were inferred from the DNA. In this sample the table shows a few hundred thousand clones, around 90% of which occur a single time. The top ten constitute approximately 0.7% of the sample.

This clone has only one observation. The antigen it recognizes is unknown. No much larger clone is present one base from it, and per-base qualities are unavailable. The sample consisted of peripheral blood. The clonotype originates from a human donor in a cohort sampled during active COVID-19. The chain uses TRBV7-6 and TRBJ2-1; D gene: possibly TRBD2, on 5 matching bases. The nucleotide sequence reads as follows: TGTGCCAGCAGCTTAAACCCCTGGGGTAGCGAGTCCTACAATGAGCAGTTCTTC. This yields the protein CASSLNPWGSESYNEQFF.